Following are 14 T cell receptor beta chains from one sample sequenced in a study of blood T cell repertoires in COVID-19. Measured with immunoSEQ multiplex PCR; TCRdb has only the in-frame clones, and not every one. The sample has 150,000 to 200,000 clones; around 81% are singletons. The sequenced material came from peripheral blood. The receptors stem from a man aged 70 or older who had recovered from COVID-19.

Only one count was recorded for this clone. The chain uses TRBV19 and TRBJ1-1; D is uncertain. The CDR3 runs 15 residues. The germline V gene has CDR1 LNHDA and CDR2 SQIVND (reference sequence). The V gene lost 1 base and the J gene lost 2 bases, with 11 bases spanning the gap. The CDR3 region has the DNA TGTGCCAGTAGTATAGTCGCACGCGTTAACACTGAAGCTTTCTTT. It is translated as CASSIVARVNTEAFF.

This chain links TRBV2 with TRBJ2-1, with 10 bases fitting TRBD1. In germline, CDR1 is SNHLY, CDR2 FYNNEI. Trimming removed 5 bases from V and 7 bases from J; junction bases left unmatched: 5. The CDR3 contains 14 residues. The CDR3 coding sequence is TGTGCCAGCAGTTCCGGGACAGGGGCGAATGAGCAGTTCTTC. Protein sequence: CASSSGTGANEQFF.

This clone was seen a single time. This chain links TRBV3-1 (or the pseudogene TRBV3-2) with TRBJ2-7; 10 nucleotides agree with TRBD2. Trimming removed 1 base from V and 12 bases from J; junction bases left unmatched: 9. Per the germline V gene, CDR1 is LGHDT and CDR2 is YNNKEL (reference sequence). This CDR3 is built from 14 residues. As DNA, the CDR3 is TGTGCCAGCAGCCAAGGGGGGGCTAGCGGGAGTCGGTACTTC. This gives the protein CASSQGGASGSRYF.

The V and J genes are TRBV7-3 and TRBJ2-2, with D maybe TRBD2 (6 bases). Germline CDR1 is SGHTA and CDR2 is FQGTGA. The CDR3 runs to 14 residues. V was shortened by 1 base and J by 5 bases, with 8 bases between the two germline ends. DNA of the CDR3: TGTGCCAGCAGCTTAATGGAGGGTACCGGGGAGCTGTTTTTT. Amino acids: CASSLMEGTGELFF.

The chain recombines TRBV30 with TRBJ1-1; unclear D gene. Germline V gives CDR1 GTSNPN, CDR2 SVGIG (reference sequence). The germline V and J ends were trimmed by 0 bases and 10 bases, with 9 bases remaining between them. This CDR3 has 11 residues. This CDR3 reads CAWSVSGVAFF. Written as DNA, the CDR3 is TGTGCCTGGAGTGTATCGGGTGTAGCTTTCTTT.

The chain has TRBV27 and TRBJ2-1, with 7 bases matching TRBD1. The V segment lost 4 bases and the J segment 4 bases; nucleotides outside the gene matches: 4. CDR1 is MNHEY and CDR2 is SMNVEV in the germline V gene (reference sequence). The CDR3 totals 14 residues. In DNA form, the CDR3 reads TGTGCCAGCAGTTATGGGACAGCGTACAATGAGCAGTTCTTC. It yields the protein CASSYGTAYNEQFF.

CDR3 protein: CASLTTPHRAKNQPQHF. The CDR3, as DNA: TGTGCCAGCCTCACCACGCCCCACAGGGCCAAAAATCAGCCCCAGCATTTT. This chain joins TRBV18 and TRBJ1-5; D is perhaps TRBD1 (6 bases). There are 17 residues in the CDR3. The germline V gene encodes CDR1 KGHSH and CDR2 LQKENI. Trimming cost V 8 bases and J 4 bases, with 24 bases left between them.

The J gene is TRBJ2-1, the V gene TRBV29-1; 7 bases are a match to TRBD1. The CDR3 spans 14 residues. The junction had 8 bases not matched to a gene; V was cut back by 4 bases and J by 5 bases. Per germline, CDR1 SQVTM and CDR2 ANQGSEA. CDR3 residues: CSVVGTEADNEQFF. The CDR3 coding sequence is TGCAGCGTTGTTGGGACAGAAGCCGACAATGAGCAGTTCTTC.

CDR3 nucleotides: TGCGCCAGCAGCACCCAAGGACAGGTTAATGAAAAACTGTTTTTT. It yields the protein CASSTQGQVNEKLFF. The genes are TRBV5-1 and TRBJ1-4; TRBD1 aligns across 7 bases. V was pared by 4 bases and J by 4 bases, with 7 bases of the junction left unmatched. The CDR3 has 15 amino acids. In germline, CDR1 is SGHRS, CDR2 YFSETQ.

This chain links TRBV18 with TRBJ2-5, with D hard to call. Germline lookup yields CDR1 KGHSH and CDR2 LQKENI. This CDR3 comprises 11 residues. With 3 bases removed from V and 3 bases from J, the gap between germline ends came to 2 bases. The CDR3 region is CASSPKETQYF. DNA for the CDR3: TGTGCCAGCTCACCCAAAGAGACCCAGTACTTC.

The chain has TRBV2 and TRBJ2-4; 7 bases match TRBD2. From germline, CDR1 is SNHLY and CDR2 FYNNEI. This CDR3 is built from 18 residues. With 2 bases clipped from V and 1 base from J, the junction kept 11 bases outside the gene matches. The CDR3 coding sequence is TGTGCCAGCAGTGAATCTGAGGAAAGCGGGATCGCCAAAAACATTCAGTACTTC. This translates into CASSESEESGIAKNIQYF. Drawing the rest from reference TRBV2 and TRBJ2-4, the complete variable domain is EPEVTQTPSHQVTQMGQEVILRCVPISNHLYFYWYRQILGQKVEFLVSFYNNEISEKSEIFDDQFSVERPDGSNFTLKIRSTKLEDSAMYFCASSESEESGIAKNIQYFGAGTRLSVL.

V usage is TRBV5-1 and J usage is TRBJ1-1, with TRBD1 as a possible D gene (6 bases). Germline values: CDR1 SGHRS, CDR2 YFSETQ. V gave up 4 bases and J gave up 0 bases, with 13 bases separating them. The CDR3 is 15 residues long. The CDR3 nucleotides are TGCGCCAGCAGCAGGGACAATACGATGAACACTGAAGCTTTCTTT. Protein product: CASSRDNTMNTEAFF.

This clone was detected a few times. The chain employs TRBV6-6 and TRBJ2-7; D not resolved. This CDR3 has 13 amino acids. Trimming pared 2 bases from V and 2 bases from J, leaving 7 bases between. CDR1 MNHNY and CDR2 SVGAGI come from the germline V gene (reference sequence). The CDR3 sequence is CASSYVPAYEQYF. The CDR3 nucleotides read TGTGCCAGCAGTTACGTCCCAGCCTACGAGCAGTACTTC.

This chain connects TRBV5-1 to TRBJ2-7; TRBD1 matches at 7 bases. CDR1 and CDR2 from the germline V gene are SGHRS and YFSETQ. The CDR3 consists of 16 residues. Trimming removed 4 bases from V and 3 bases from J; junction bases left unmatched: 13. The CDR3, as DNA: TGCGCCAGCAGCGGAGAGGGGGCAGACTCCTACTACGAGCAGTACTTC. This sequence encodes CASSGEGADSYYEQYF.